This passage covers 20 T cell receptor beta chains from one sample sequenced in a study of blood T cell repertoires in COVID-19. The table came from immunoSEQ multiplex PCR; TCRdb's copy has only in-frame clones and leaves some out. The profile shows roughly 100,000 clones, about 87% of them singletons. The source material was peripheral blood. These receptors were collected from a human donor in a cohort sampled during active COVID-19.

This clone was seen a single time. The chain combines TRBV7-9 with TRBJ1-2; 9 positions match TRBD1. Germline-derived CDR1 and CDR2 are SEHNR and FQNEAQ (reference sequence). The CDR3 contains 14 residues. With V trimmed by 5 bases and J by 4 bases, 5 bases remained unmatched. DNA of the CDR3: TGTGCCAGCAGCGAGGGACAGGGTGGCTATGGCTACACCTTC. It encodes CASSEGQGGYGYTF.

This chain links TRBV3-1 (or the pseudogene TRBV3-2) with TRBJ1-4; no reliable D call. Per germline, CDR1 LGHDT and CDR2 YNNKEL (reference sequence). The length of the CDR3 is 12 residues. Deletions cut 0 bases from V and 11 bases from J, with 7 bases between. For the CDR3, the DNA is TGTGCCAGCAGCCAAGAAAGCGGGAAACTGTTTTTT. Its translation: CASSQESGKLFF.

This CDR3 reads CASSTLGGGDTQYF. The DNA for the CDR3 is TGTGCCAGCAGTACTCTAGGCGGGGGAGATACGCAGTATTTT. This chain uses TRBV6-5 with TRBJ2-3; 7 bases are shared with TRBD2. V lost 5 bases, J lost 5 bases, and 7 bases stayed unmatched. Germline lookup yields CDR1 MNHEY and CDR2 SVGAGI. The CDR3 totals 14 residues.

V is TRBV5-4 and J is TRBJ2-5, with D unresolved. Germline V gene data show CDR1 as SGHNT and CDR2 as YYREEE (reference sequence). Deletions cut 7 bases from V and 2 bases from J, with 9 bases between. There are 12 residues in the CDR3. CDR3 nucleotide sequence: TGTGCCAGCGGCGGCGGACAAGAGACCCAGTACTTC. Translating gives CASGGGQETQYF.

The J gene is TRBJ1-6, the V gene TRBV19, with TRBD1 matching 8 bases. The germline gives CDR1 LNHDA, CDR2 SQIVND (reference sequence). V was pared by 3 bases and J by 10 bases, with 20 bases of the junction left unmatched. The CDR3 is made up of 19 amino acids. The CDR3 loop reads CASSIYGPGQDIAGSPLHF. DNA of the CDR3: TGTGCCAGTAGTATTTACGGACCGGGACAGGACATTGCGGGCTCACCCCTCCACTTT.

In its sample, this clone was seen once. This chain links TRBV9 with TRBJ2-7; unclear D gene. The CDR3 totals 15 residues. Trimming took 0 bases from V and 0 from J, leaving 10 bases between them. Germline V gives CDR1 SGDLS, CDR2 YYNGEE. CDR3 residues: CASSVAGQSSYEQYF. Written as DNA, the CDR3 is TGTGCCAGCAGCGTAGCTGGGCAGAGCTCCTACGAGCAGTACTTC. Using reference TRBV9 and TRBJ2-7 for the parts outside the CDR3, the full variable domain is DSGVTQTPKHLITATGQRVTLRCSPRSGDLSVYWYQQSLDQGLQFLIQYYNGEERAKGNILERFSAQQFPDLHSELNLSSLELGDSALYFCASSVAGQSSYEQYFGPGTRLTVT.

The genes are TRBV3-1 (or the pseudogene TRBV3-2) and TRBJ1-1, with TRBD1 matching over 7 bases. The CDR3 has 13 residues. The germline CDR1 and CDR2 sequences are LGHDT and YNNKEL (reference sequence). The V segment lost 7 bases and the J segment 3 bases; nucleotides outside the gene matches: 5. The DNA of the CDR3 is TGTGCCAGCACTGGACAGGCGCACACTGAAGCTTTCTTT. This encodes CASTGQAHTEAFF.

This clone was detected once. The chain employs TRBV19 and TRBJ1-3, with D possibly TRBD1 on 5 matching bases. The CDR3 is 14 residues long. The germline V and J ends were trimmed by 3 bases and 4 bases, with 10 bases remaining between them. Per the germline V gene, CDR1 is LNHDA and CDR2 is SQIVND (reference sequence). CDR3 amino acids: CASSIQGTGNTIYF. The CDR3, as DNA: TGTGCCAGTAGTATTCAGGGTACCGGAAACACCATATATTTT.

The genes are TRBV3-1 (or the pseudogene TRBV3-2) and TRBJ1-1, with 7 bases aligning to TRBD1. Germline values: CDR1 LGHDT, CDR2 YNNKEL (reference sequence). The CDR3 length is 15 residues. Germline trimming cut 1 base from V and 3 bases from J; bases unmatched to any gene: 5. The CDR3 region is CASSQGTGGYTEAFF. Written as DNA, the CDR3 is TGTGCCAGCAGCCAAGGGACAGGCGGATACACTGAAGCTTTCTTT.

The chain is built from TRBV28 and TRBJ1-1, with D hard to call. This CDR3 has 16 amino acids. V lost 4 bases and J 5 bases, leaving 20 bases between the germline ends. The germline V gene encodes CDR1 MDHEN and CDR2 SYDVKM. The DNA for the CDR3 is TGTGCCAGCAGTTCCCCATTCGGCGTCGGAGGGACTGAAGCTTTCTTT. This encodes CASSSPFGVGGTEAFF.

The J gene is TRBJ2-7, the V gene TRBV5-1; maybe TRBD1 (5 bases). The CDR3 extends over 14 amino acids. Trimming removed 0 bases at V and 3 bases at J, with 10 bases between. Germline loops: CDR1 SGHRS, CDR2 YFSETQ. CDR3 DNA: TGCGCCAGCAGCTTGGGGACAACGTTCTACGAGCAGTACTTC. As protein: CASSLGTTFYEQYF.

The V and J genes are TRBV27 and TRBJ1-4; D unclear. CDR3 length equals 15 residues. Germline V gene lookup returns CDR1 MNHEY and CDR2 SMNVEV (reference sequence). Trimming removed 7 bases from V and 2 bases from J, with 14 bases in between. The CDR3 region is CASKQNLNTNEKLFF. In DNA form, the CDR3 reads TGTGCCAGCAAACAGAATCTCAATACTAATGAAAAACTGTTTTTT.

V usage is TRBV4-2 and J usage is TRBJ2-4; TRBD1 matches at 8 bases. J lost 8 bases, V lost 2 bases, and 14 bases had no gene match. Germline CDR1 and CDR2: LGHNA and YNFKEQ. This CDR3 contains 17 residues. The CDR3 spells CASSQFPGTGPLDIQYF. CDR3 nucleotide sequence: TGTGCCAGCAGCCAATTCCCCGGGACAGGCCCCTTGGACATTCAGTACTTC.

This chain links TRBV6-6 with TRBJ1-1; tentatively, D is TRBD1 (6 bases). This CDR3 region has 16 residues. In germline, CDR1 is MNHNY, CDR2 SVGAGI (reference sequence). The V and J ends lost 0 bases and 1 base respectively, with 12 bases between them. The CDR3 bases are TGTGCCAGCAGTTACTCCCCGGGACAAGGGAACACTGAAGCTTTCTTT. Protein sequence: CASSYSPGQGNTEAFF.

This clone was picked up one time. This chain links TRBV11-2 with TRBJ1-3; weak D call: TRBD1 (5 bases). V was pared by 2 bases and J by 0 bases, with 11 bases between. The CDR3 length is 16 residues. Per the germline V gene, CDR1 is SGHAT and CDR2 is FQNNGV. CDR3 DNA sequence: TGTGCCAGCAGCTTAACGAGCGGGGGCTCTGGAAACACCATATATTTT. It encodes CASSLTSGGSGNTIYF.

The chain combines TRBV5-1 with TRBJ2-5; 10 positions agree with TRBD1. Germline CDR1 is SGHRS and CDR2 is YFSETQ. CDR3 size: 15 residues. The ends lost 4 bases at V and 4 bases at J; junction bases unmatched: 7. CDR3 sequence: CASSPGGQGTETQYF. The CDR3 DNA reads TGCGCCAGCAGCCCAGGGGGACAGGGGACAGAGACCCAGTACTTC. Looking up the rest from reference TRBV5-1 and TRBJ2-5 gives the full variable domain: KAGVTQTPRYLIKTRGQQVTLSCSPISGHRSVSWYQQTPGQGLQFLFEYFSETQRNKGNFPGRFSGRQFSNSRSEMNVSTLELGDSALYLCASSPGGQGTETQYFGPGTRLLVL.

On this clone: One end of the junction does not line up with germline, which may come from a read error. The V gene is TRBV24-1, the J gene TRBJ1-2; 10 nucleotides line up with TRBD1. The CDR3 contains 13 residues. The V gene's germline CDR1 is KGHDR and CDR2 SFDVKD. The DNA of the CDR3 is TGTGCCACCAGTGCGACAGGGGGCGGCGTACCCCTCTTC. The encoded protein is CATSATGGGVPLF.

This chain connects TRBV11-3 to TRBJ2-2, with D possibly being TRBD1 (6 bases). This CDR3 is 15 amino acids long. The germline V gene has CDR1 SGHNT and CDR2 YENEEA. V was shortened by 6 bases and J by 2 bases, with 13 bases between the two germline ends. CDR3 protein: CASSLDSSNTGELFF. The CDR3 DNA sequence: TGTGCCAGCAGTTTGGACAGTTCCAACACCGGGGAGCTGTTTTTT.

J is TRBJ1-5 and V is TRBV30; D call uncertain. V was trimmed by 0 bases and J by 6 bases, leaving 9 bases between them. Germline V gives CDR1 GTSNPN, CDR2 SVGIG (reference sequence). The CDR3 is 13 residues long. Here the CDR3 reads CAWSVRGAQPQHF. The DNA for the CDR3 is TGTGCCTGGAGTGTACGTGGAGCTCAGCCCCAGCATTTT.

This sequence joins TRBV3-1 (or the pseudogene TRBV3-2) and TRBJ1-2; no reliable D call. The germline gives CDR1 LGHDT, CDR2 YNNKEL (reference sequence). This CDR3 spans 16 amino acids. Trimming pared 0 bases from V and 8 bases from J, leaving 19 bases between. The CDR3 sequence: CASSQEVTNLAIGYTF. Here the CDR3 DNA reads TGTGCCAGCAGCCAAGAGGTTACGAACCTAGCAATCGGCTACACCTTC.